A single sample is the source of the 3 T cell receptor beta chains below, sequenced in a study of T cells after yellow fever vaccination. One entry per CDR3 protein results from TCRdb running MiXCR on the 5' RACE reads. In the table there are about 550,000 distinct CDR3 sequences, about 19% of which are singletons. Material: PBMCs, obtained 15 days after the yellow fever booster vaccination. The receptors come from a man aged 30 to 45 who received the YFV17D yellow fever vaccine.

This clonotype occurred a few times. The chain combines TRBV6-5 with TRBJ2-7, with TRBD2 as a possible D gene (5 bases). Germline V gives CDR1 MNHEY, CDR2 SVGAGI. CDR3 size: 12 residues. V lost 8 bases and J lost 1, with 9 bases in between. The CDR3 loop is CASGSISYEQYF. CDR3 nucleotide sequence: TGTGCCAGCGGGAGCATATCCTACGAGCAGTACTTC.

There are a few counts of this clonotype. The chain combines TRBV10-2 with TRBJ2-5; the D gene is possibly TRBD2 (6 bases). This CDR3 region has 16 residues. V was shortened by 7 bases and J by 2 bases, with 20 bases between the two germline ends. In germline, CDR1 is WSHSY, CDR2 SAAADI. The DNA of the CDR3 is TGCGCCAGCACCCCGGCGACGGGAGAGCAACAAGAGACCCAGTACTTC. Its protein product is CASTPATGEQQETQYF.

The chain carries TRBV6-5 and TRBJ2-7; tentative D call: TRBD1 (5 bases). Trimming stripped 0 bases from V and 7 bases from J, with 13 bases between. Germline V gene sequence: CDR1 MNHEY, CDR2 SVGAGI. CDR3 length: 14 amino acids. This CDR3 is CASSYSVRDGEQYF. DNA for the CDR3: TGTGCCAGCAGTTACTCCGTCAGGGATGGGGAGCAGTACTTC.